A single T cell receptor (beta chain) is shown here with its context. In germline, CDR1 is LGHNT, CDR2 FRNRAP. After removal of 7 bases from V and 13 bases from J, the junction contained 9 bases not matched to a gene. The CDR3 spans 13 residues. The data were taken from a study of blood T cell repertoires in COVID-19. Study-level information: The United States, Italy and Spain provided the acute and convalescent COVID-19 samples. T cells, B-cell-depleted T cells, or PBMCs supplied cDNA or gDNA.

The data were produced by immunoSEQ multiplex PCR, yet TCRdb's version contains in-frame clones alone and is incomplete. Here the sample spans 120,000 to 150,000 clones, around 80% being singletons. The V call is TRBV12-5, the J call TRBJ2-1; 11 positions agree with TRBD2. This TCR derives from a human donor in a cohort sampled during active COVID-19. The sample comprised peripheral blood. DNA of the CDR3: TGTGCTAGTGCTCAACTAGCGGGGGCCCTTCAGTTCTTC. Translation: CASAQLAGALQFF.